Listed here are 2 T cell receptor beta chains from one sample, sequenced in a study of cytomegalovirus exposure and HLA in healthy donors. PCR amplification relied on 60 Vbeta primers (plus 13 Jbeta primers). The method was immunoSEQ multiplex PCR; TCRdb's version includes in-frame clones alone and lacks a portion of them. Here the sample spans roughly 130,000 clones, about 80% being singletons. The sequencing sample was made of PBMCs. The receptors originated from a male donor in good health and CMV-seronegative.

V and J are TRBV19 and TRBJ2-1, with D possibly TRBD1 on 5 matching bases. The CDR3 totals 15 residues. The ends were cut back, 1 base at V and 9 bases at J, with 16 bases in the middle. The V gene's germline CDR1 is LNHDA and CDR2 SQIVND (reference sequence). The CDR3 region has the DNA TGTGCCAGTAGTATAGGACAGACCATCCGAGTTGAGCAGTTCTTC. This encodes CASSIGQTIRVEQFF. Complete variable domain (other parts from reference TRBV19 and TRBJ2-1): DGGITQSPKYLFRKEGQNVTLSCEQNLNHDAMYWYRQDPGQGLRLIYYSQIVNDFQKGDIAEGYSVSREKKESFPLTVTSAQKNPTAFYLCASSIGQTIRVEQFFGPGTRLTVL.

This chain uses TRBV6-5 with TRBJ1-6; D is perhaps TRBD1 (6 bases). Germline V gives CDR1 MNHEY, CDR2 SVGAGI. Trimming left V 7 bases short and J 8 bases short, with 15 bases between. CDR3 length equals 14 residues. This CDR3 reads CASMAGGRHSPLHF. The CDR3, as DNA: TGTGCCAGCATGGCGGGGGGGCGACATTCACCCCTCCACTTT.